The sequence of this T cell receptor (beta chain) was determined in a study of blood T cell repertoires in COVID-19. Overall study context: Samples of COVID-19 (acute and convalescent) were obtained from the United States, Italy and Spain. T cells, B-cell-depleted T cells, or PBMCs provided the cDNA or gDNA that served as material.

Original processing notes: The authors estimated nucleated cell counts from reference gene primer amplification. Sequenced by immunoSEQ multiplex PCR; TCRdb stores in-frame clones only, minus some. V and J calls and clone size follow that table, whereas D and trimming were derived from the DNA. The data contain some 270,000 clones, more than 75% of them singletons. The sequence was obtained from a man aged 35-49 years with active or convalescent COVID-19. Specimen: peripheral blood.

CDR3 sequence reads: CASSLTGGEQYF. The DNA of the CDR3 is TGCGCCAGCAGCTTGACAGGGGGGGAGCAGTACTTC. This chain connects TRBV5-1 to TRBJ2-7; TRBD1 matches 8 bases. J lost 7 bases, V lost 1 base, and 1 base had no gene match. Germline CDR1 reads SGHRS; CDR2 reads YFSETQ. This CDR3 comprises 12 residues.